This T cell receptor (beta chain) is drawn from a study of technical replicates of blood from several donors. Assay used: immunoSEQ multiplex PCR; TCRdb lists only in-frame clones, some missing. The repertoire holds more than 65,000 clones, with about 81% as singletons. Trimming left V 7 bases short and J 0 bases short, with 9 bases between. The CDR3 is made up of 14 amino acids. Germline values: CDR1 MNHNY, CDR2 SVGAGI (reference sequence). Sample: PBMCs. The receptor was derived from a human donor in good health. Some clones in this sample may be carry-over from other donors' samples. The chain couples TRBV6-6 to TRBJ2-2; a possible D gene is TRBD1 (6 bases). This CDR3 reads CASTRTANTGELFF. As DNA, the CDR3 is TGTGCCAGCACCCGGACAGCGAACACCGGGGAGCTGTTTTTT.